Presented here are 32 T cell receptor beta chains from one specimen sequenced in a study of blood T cell repertoires in COVID-19. Data came from immunoSEQ multiplex PCR; TCRdb stores just in-frame clones and leaves some out. Of about 120,000 clones in the sample, around 80% were seen once. Sequences were obtained from peripheral blood. The receptors here all came from a man aged 80 or over with active or convalescent COVID-19.

CDR3 protein: CASSGGRNYNEQFF. The CDR3 DNA follows: TGTGCCAGCAGTGGAGGAAGGAACTACAATGAGCAGTTCTTC. The rearrangement links TRBV2 to TRBJ2-1, with D unresolved. V lost 4 bases, J lost 3 bases, and 10 bases lay in between. Germline V lookup: CDR1 SNHLY, CDR2 FYNNEI. There are 14 residues in the CDR3.

This sequence joins TRBV12-3 or TRBV12-4 and TRBJ1-2, with 8 bases fitting TRBD1. The CDR3 spans 12 residues. J gave up 5 bases and V 5 bases, and 1 base lay outside the gene matches. In nucleotides, the CDR3 is TGTGCCAGCAGTCGACAGGGGTATGGCTACACCTTC. Translating gives CASSRQGYGYTF.

This clone was counted once. The chain employs TRBV18 and TRBJ1-1, with a weak D call TRBD1 (5 bases). This CDR3 is 15 amino acids long. V gave up 2 bases and J gave up 0 bases, with 10 bases separating them. The V gene's germline CDR1 is KGHSH and CDR2 LQKENI. In nucleotides, the CDR3 is TGTGCCAGCTCACCAGGCCAGGGAATGAACACTGAAGCTTTCTTT. Translation gives CASSPGQGMNTEAFF.

The CDR3 coding sequence is TGTGCCAGCGGACTAGCGGGGGACTTGGATACGCAGTATTTT. Protein product: CASGLAGDLDTQYF. The rearrangement uses TRBV2 and TRBJ2-3; 13 bases map to TRBD2. The germline gives CDR1 SNHLY, CDR2 FYNNEI. The J segment lost 6 bases and the V segment lost 8 bases, leaving 5 bases of the junction unmatched. CDR3 length equals 14 residues.

The count of this clone is one. The chain joins TRBV9 to TRBJ2-7; 7 nucleotides line up with TRBD2. Germline values: CDR1 SGDLS, CDR2 YYNGEE. After removal of 4 bases from V and 3 bases from J, the junction contained 10 bases not matched to a gene. The CDR3 loop spans 15 amino acids. CDR3 sequence reads: CASSSGRGEDYEQYF. The CDR3 nucleotides read TGTGCCAGCAGCTCAGGTCGGGGGGAAGACTACGAGCAGTACTTC.

V and J are TRBV30 and TRBJ2-3; 11 nucleotides align to TRBD2. CDR3 length: 14 residues. The junction had 9 bases not matched to a gene; V was cut back by 7 bases and J by 6 bases. Germline lookup yields CDR1 GTSNPN and CDR2 SVGIG (reference sequence). This chain's CDR3 is CALSSGGTLDTQYF. The CDR3 DNA is TGTGCCTTATCTAGCGGGGGGACTCTGGATACGCAGTATTTT.

The chain has TRBV19 and TRBJ2-3; D unclear. V was trimmed by 2 bases and J by 0 bases, leaving 9 bases between them. Looked up from germline, CDR1 is LNHDA and CDR2 is SQIVND (reference sequence). The CDR3 is 15 amino acids. In DNA form, the CDR3 reads TGTGCCAGTAGTATACCAAAAACTAGCACAGATACGCAGTATTTT. It encodes CASSIPKTSTDTQYF.

The chain carries TRBV2 and TRBJ1-2; D gene unclear. The V end lost 6 bases, the J end lost 8 bases, and 10 bases lay between the germline ends. Germline V gene lookup returns CDR1 SNHLY and CDR2 FYNNEI. The CDR3 has 11 amino acids. In DNA form, the CDR3 reads TGTGCCAGCAGGAGGGAGAGCGGCTACACCTTC. Protein product: CASRRESGYTF.

The V gene is TRBV15, the J gene TRBJ2-3; D ambiguous. V lost 6 bases, J lost 15 bases, and 16 bases lay in between. The CDR3 length is 11 residues. The germline V gene has CDR1 LNHNV and CDR2 YYDKDF (reference sequence). CDR3 nucleotides: TGTGCCACCAGACGCGACGGAGCCCCTTATTTT. It specifies CATRRDGAPYF.

The sample holds a few counts of this clone. The chain links TRBV9 to TRBJ2-3; no reliable D call. The CDR3 sequence is 16 residues long. V was clipped by 0 bases and J by 4 bases, with 15 bases between them. Germline V gives CDR1 SGDLS, CDR2 YYNGEE. The CDR3 sequence is CASSVVGDSRADTQYF. The CDR3 DNA follows: TGTGCCAGCAGCGTAGTAGGAGACTCTCGCGCAGATACGCAGTATTTT.

A single count supports this clone. The chain is built from TRBV7-9 and TRBJ1-5; D possibly corresponds to TRBD1 (5 bases). Germline CDR1 SEHNR, CDR2 FQNEAQ (reference sequence). The CDR3 consists of 15 residues. Trimming left V 5 bases short and J 3 bases short, with 14 bases between. CDR3 residues: CASSLGEVNNQPQHF. The CDR3, as DNA: TGTGCCAGCAGCCTAGGGGAGGTGAACAATCAGCCCCAGCATTTT.

This rearrangement joins TRBV9 to TRBJ2-3; D is unresolved. The CDR3 contains 14 residues. Looked up from germline, CDR1 is SGDLS and CDR2 is YYNGEE. Deletions cut 0 bases from V and 1 base from J, with 6 bases between. The CDR3 bases are TGTGCCAGCAGCGTAGTGTCAGGCACAGATACGCAGTATTTT. It is translated as CASSVVSGTDTQYF. The variable domain in full, completed from reference TRBV9 and TRBJ2-3, reads DSGVTQTPKHLITATGQRVTLRCSPRSGDLSVYWYQQSLDQGLQFLIQYYNGEERAKGNILERFSAQQFPDLHSELNLSSLELGDSALYFCASSVVSGTDTQYFGPGTRLTVL.

V gene TRBV7-3 combines with J gene TRBJ2-5, with 8 bases matching TRBD1. Germline V CDR1 and CDR2: SGHTA, FQGTGA. The CDR3 is 13 amino acids. V lost 3 bases, J lost 4 bases, and 1 base stayed unmatched. CDR3 DNA: TGTGCCAGCAGCTTCGGACAGGGAGAGACCCAGTACTTC. Translating gives CASSFGQGETQYF.

The gene calls are TRBV7-2 and TRBJ1-5; 8 bases map to TRBD1. This CDR3 region has 16 residues. With 1 base clipped from V and 6 bases from J, the junction kept 8 bases outside the gene matches. The V gene's germline CDR1 is SGHTA and CDR2 FQGNSA. For the CDR3, the DNA is TGTGCCAGCAGCTTAGGTCAGGGGGCGGTATCTCAGCCCCAGCATTTT. Translating gives CASSLGQGAVSQPQHF.

This clone showed up just once. The chain combines TRBV5-6 with TRBJ2-3; tentatively, D is TRBD2 (6 bases). The ends were cut back, 4 bases at V and 5 bases at J, with 17 bases in the middle. The germline V gene encodes CDR1 SGHDT and CDR2 YYEEEE. The CDR3 has 15 amino acids. The CDR3 loop is CASSDGDSLGDTQYF. In DNA form, the CDR3 reads TGTGCCAGCAGCGATGGGGACTCCTTGGGAGATACGCAGTATTTT.

Worth noting for this clone: Distinct nucleotide sequences in the sample also encode this CDR3. This rearrangement joins TRBV19 to TRBJ2-2; D gene uncertain. Looked up from germline, CDR1 is LNHDA and CDR2 is SQIVND (reference sequence). This CDR3 contains 14 residues. V was shortened by 3 bases and J by 1 base, with 6 bases between the two germline ends. CDR3 DNA sequence: TGTGCCAGTAGTATCTCGGGGAACACCGGGGAGCTGTTTTTT. Its protein is CASSISGNTGELFF.

The V call is TRBV5-1, the J call TRBJ2-3; 10 positions agree with TRBD2. The trim removed 4 bases at V and 0 bases at J, leaving 8 bases unmatched. Looked up from germline, CDR1 is SGHRS and CDR2 is YFSETQ. There are 17 residues in the CDR3. The CDR3 DNA is TGCGCCAGCAGCCCGCAACTAGCGGGGAGGAGCACAGATACGCAGTATTTT. Amino acid sequence: CASSPQLAGRSTDTQYF.

V and J are TRBV5-1 and TRBJ1-6; TRBD1 agrees at 7 bases. This CDR3 is built from 16 residues. The germline gives CDR1 SGHRS, CDR2 YFSETQ. V dropped 4 bases and J dropped 13; count of bases not matched to a gene: 17. The CDR3 DNA follows: TGCGCCAGCAGCGATTCGAGACAGGGTGGGCCGTTCCCCCTCCACTTT. Its protein product is CASSDSRQGGPFPLHF.

The V call is TRBV2, the J call TRBJ1-4; no firm D call. Trimming shortened V by 5 bases and J by 3 bases, and 10 bases separated the two germline ends. Germline-derived CDR1 and CDR2 are SNHLY and FYNNEI. CDR3 length: 14 residues. The CDR3 DNA reads TGTGCCAGCAGTTCACGGGTTGCTAATGAAAAACTGTTTTTT. It codes for CASSSRVANEKLFF.

The gene calls are TRBV20-1 and TRBJ2-3, with 8 bases identical to TRBD2. J was trimmed by 4 bases and V by 3 bases; bases with no gene match: 9. The V gene's germline CDR1 is DFQATT and CDR2 SNEGSKA (reference sequence). The CDR3 sequence is 15 residues long. As DNA, the CDR3 is TGCAGTGCTAGTAATGCGGGGGGCATTGCAGATACGCAGTATTTT. Translation gives CSASNAGGIADTQYF.

V and J are TRBV12-3 or TRBV12-4 and TRBJ1-1; D is ambiguous. The CDR3 runs 13 residues. V gave up 2 bases and J gave up 1 base, with 5 bases separating them. This CDR3 is CASSLIQNTEAFF. CDR3 coding DNA: TGTGCCAGCAGTTTAATCCAGAACACTGAAGCTTTCTTT.

This sequence joins TRBV3-1 (or the pseudogene TRBV3-2) and TRBJ2-1, with a possible D match to TRBD2 (7 bases). The CDR3 spans 15 residues. CDR1 LGHDT and CDR2 YNNKEL come from the germline V gene (reference sequence). V was clipped by 5 bases and J by 11 bases, with 22 bases between them. CDR3 DNA: TGTGCCAGCAGCTTACTGCCGGGGCGGGGGCAACAGCAGTTCTTC. Amino acids: CASSLLPGRGQQQFF.

This clone appeared a few times. The chain is built from TRBV9 and TRBJ2-3; 10 positions match TRBD2. This CDR3 spans 19 amino acids. The V gene's germline CDR1 is SGDLS and CDR2 YYNGEE. The trim removed 0 bases at V and 0 bases at J, leaving 10 bases unmatched. This CDR3 reads CASSVELAGHRSSTDTQYF. CDR3 nucleotides: TGTGCCAGCAGCGTAGAACTAGCGGGACATCGCTCTAGCACAGATACGCAGTATTTT.

This clone occurred a few times. The rearrangement links TRBV10-3 to TRBJ1-5; D gene ambiguous. V gave up 1 base and J gave up 5 bases, with 9 bases separating them. The germline V gene has CDR1 ENHRY and CDR2 SYGVKD. The CDR3 extends over 14 amino acids. The CDR3: CAISELRGDQPQHF. The DNA for the CDR3 is TGTGCCATCAGTGAGTTGCGAGGTGATCAGCCCCAGCATTTT.

V and J are TRBV7-2 and TRBJ2-3; D is uncertain. The CDR3 has 11 amino acids. CDR1 is SGHTA, CDR2 FQGNSA, per germline. Trimming cost V 6 bases and J 5 bases, with 6 bases left between them. This CDR3 is CASRSVDTQYF. The CDR3 DNA sequence: TGTGCCAGCAGGTCGGTAGATACGCAGTATTTT. The variable domain in full, with the rest retrieved from reference TRBV7-2 and TRBJ2-3, is GAGVSQSPSNKVTEKGKDVELRCDPISGHTALYWYRQSLGQGLEFLIYFQGNSAPDKSGLPSDRFSAERTGGSVSTLTIQRTQQEDSAVYLCASRSVDTQYFGPGTRLTVL.

The rearrangement links TRBV5-1 to TRBJ2-7; 8 positions agree with TRBD1. The CDR3 is 13 amino acids. Germline assignment: CDR1 SGHRS and CDR2 YFSETQ. V was clipped by 2 bases and J by 7 bases; unmatched bases: 5. The CDR3 coding sequence is TGCGCCAGCAGCTTCGAAACAGGGGGAGAGCAGTACTTC. It encodes CASSFETGGEQYF.

The chain is built from TRBV18 and TRBJ2-3; no reliable D call. The CDR3 contains 13 residues. From germline, CDR1 is KGHSH and CDR2 LQKENI. V lost 6 bases to trimming and J lost 5 bases, with 12 bases between them. In DNA form, the CDR3 reads TGTGCCAGCTCCAGTAACCCTGGAGATACGCAGTATTTT. This encodes CASSSNPGDTQYF.

The chain joins TRBV5-1 to TRBJ2-7; D is possibly TRBD1 (7 bases). This CDR3 has 14 amino acids. Germline V gene lookup returns CDR1 SGHRS and CDR2 YFSETQ. V gave up 9 bases and J gave up 0 bases, with 16 bases separating them. CDR3: CATAGTVDSYEQYF. Written as DNA, the CDR3 is TGCGCCACCGCGGGGACAGTGGACTCCTACGAGCAGTACTTC.

The chain joins TRBV7-2 to TRBJ2-7; a possible D gene is TRBD2 (7 bases). The CDR3 is 14 residues long. The germline gives CDR1 SGHTA, CDR2 FQGNSA. V lost 3 bases, J lost 3 bases, and 12 bases lay in between. CDR3 protein: CASSFGGADYEQYF. CDR3 coding DNA: TGTGCCAGCAGCTTTGGGGGGGCTGACTACGAGCAGTACTTC.

The rearrangement links TRBV7-3 to TRBJ2-2; D perhaps matches TRBD1 (5 bases). The V end lost 2 bases, the J end lost 5 bases, and 9 bases lay between the germline ends. The CDR3 spans 14 residues. The germline gives CDR1 SGHTA, CDR2 FQGTGA. The CDR3 DNA sequence: TGTGCCAGCAGCTTAGTGGGGCCAACCGGGGAGCTGTTTTTT. Translation: CASSLVGPTGELFF.

Only one count was recorded for this clone. CDR3 sequence: CASSLAGTTNEKLFF. DNA of the CDR3: TGTGCCAGCAGTTTGGCAGGAACAACTAATGAAAAACTGTTTTTT. V gene TRBV28 combines with J gene TRBJ1-4; the D is unclear. CDR1 is MDHEN and CDR2 is SYDVKM in the germline V gene. V lost 3 bases, J lost 0 bases, and 8 bases lay in between. The CDR3 consists of 15 residues.

The J gene is TRBJ1-1, the V gene TRBV7-6; D uncertain. Germline CDR1 reads SGHVS; CDR2 reads FNYEAQ. There are 14 residues in the CDR3. V dropped 1 base and J dropped 2 bases, with 8 bases sitting between them. The CDR3 is CASSLGPGNTEAFF. As DNA, the CDR3 is TGTGCCAGCAGCTTAGGGCCGGGAAACACTGAAGCTTTCTTT.